These 10 T cell receptor beta chains were all obtained from the same sample, sequenced in a study of cytomegalovirus exposure and HLA in healthy donors. TCRdb keeps only in-frame clones here, not all; method: immunoSEQ multiplex PCR. This table holds approximately 270,000 clones, 65% to 90% found once. Sequencing input: PBMCs. These receptors were obtained from a woman aged 18-30 years in good health and CMV-seronegative.

The V call is TRBV29-1, the J call TRBJ1-2; 7 bases line up with TRBD1. This CDR3 is built from 15 residues. From germline, CDR1 is SQVTM and CDR2 ANQGSEA. The junction had 9 bases not matched to a gene; V was cut back by 1 base and J by 4 bases. In DNA, the CDR3 is TGCAGCGTTGAAGCTCGAGGACAGGTCCGCTATGGCTACACCTTC. This translates into CSVEARGQVRYGYTF.

The V gene is TRBV28, the J gene TRBJ2-7, with D possibly being TRBD2 (9 bases). V was trimmed by 3 bases and J by 4 bases, leaving 34 bases between them. CDR1 is MDHEN, CDR2 SYDVKM, per germline. The CDR3 covers 21 residues. The DNA for the CDR3 is TGTGCCAGCAGTTTCCAGGGGGCTCCACACGGACCTAGCGGGACCTTATACGAGCAGTACTTC. Amino acid sequence: CASSFQGAPHGPSGTLYEQYF.

V is TRBV5-6 and J is TRBJ2-7, with 11 nucleotides matching TRBD1. Germline trimming cut 2 bases from V and 7 bases from J; bases unmatched to any gene: 5. This CDR3 region has 14 residues. From germline, CDR1 is SGHDT and CDR2 YYEEEE. The CDR3 spells CASSFGQGAREQYF. DNA for the CDR3: TGTGCCAGCAGCTTCGGACAGGGGGCCAGGGAGCAGTACTTC.

The chain carries TRBV7-8 and TRBJ1-6, with 8 bases lining up with TRBD1. The CDR3 is made up of 15 amino acids. From germline, CDR1 is SGHVS and CDR2 FQNEAQ. With 1 base clipped from V and 5 bases from J, the junction kept 1 base outside the gene matches. The CDR3 DNA is TGTGCCAGCAGCTTAGTGGACAGGGATAATTCACCCCTCCACTTT. Its protein product is CASSLVDRDNSPLHF.

CDR3 sequence reads: CASSMQIQETQYF. CDR3 DNA: TGTGCCAGTAGTATGCAGATTCAAGAGACCCAGTACTTC. This chain uses TRBV19 with TRBJ2-5; no definite D call. Trimming cost V 3 bases and J 2 bases, with 7 bases left between them. The CDR3 spans 13 residues. Germline CDR1 reads LNHDA; CDR2 reads SQIVND (reference sequence).

The chain links TRBV29-1 to TRBJ1-1; 9 nucleotides line up with TRBD1. Germline assignment: CDR1 SQVTM and CDR2 ANQGSEA. The trim removed 3 bases at V and 2 bases at J, leaving 1 base unmatched. The CDR3 sequence is 13 residues long. CDR3 region: CSVETGGNTEAFF. In nucleotides, the CDR3 is TGCAGCGTTGAGACAGGGGGAAACACTGAAGCTTTCTTT. Filled out from reference TRBV29-1 and TRBJ1-1, the complete variable domain reads SAVISQKPSRDICQRGTSLTIQCQVDSQVTMMFWYRQQPGQSLTLIATANQGSEATYESGFVIDKFPISRPNLTFSTLTVSNMSPEDSSIYLCSVETGGNTEAFFGQGTRLTVV.

The V and J genes are TRBV6-4 and TRBJ1-2; the match to TRBD1 covers 8 bases. CDR3 length equals 13 residues. V was clipped by 6 bases and J by 7 bases; unmatched bases: 7. Germline loops: CDR1 MRHNA, CDR2 SNTAGT. The chain's CDR3 is CASSPRTGTGYTF. In nucleotides, the CDR3 is TGTGCCAGCAGCCCAAGGACAGGGACTGGCTACACCTTC.

The chain links TRBV30 to TRBJ1-1, with D tentatively TRBD1 (5 bases). The CDR3 runs 11 residues. Trimming pared 5 bases from V and 8 bases from J, leaving 12 bases between. The germline V gene encodes CDR1 GTSNPN and CDR2 SVGIG (reference sequence). The CDR3 region has the DNA TGTGCCTGGCATATGGCAGGGGAAGCTTTCTTT. It translates to CAWHMAGEAFF.

This rearrangement joins TRBV9 to TRBJ2-3; 7 nucleotides align to TRBD1. There are 14 residues in the CDR3. The germline V gene has CDR1 SGDLS and CDR2 YYNGEE. The junction had 8 bases not matched to a gene; V was cut back by 4 bases and J by 6 bases. CDR3 amino acids: CASSPTGSGDTQYF. The CDR3 DNA reads as TGTGCCAGCAGCCCGACAGGGTCCGGGGATACGCAGTATTTT. The complete variable domain, with remaining parts taken from reference TRBV9 and TRBJ2-3, reads DSGVTQTPKHLITATGQRVTLRCSPRSGDLSVYWYQQSLDQGLQFLIQYYNGEERAKGNILERFSAQQFPDLHSELNLSSLELGDSALYFCASSPTGSGDTQYFGPGTRLTVL.

This chain uses TRBV11-1 with TRBJ2-1, with TRBD2 identical over 7 bases. The CDR3 consists of 15 residues. The junction had 12 bases not matched to a gene; V was cut back by 5 bases and J by 8 bases. Germline CDR1 and CDR2: SGHAT and FQDESV (reference sequence). CDR3 sequence (DNA): TGTGCCAGCAGCCCAGGGCTGGGTGGGAGGGATGAGCAGTTCTTC. The encoded protein is CASSPGLGGRDEQFF.